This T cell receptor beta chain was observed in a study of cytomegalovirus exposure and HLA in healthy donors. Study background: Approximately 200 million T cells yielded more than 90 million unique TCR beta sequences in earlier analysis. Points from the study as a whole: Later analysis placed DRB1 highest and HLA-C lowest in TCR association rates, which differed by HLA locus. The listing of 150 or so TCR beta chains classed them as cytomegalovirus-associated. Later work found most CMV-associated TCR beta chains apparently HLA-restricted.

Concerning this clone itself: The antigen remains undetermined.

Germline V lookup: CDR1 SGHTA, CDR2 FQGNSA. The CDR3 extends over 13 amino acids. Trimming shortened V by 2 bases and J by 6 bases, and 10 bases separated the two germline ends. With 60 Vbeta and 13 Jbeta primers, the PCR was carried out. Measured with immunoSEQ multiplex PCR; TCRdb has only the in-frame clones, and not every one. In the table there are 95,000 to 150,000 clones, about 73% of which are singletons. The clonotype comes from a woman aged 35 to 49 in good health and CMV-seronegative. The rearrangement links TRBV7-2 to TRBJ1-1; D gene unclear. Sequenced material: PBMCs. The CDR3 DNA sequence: TGTGCCAGCAGCTTATCCGCCCCGGCTGAAGCTTTCTTT. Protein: CASSLSAPAEAFF.